The T cell receptor (beta chain) under discussion was sequenced for a study of CD4 and CD8 cells across lung adenocarcinoma regions. Details on this clonotype: Compared with germline, one end of the junction differs, possibly owing to a read error.

Germline loops: CDR1 MNHNS, CDR2 SASEGT. This CDR3 is built from 15 residues. TCRdb re-called the PCR reads through MiXCR, storing one row per CDR3 protein. Altogether under 8,000 distinct CDR3 sequences are present, about 51% being singletons, with the ten largest covering approximately 20%. This TCR was recovered from a female donor with lung adenocarcinoma. The CD4 and CD8 labels of this study may be unreliable. The sequenced material came from CD8+ T cells from the center of a lung tumor. J is TRBJ1-5 and V is TRBV6-1; no reliable D call. The CDR3 is CASREGLSGNPPHHF. CDR3 sequence (DNA): TGTGCCAGCAGGGAAGGACTCTCGGGGAATCCGCCCCACCATTTT.